This TCR beta chain comes out of a study of blood T cell repertoires in COVID-19. This clone was seen more than once but under ten times. In the authors' methods: Amplifying reference gene primers gave estimates of nucleated cell counts. Generated by immunoSEQ multiplex PCR, the TCRdb table keeps only in-frame clones and is missing some. The DNA gave D and trimming, while V, J and clone size come from that table. The table records 250,000 to 300,000 clones, about 89% of them present only once. Participants were aged 18 to 89 years, lived in around 22 US areas, and enrolled virtually. Clinical history reported by participants formed the basis on which cohorts were assigned. Before being deemed recovered, Cohort 3 donors had two negative PCRs, clearance, or symptom resolution. The CDR3 length is 15 residues. Germline CDR1 SGDLS, CDR2 YYNGEE. Losses at the gene ends were 0 bases for V and 4 bases for J; bases not matched to a gene: 3.

This rearrangement joins TRBV9 to TRBJ1-1; TRBD1 agrees at 10 bases. The receptor's source is a man in his forties who had recovered from COVID-19. Material: PBMCs or T cells enriched from blood (not recorded which). The DNA for the CDR3 is TGTGCCAGCAGCGTAGAGGGACAGGGGTCCACTGAAGCTTTCTTT. Translation gives CASSVEGQGSTEAFF.